The 31 T cell receptor beta chains below all came from one sample that was sequenced in a study of CD8 T cells in Susac syndrome (dated by TCRdb to between 2018 and 2020). Libraries came from the immunoSEQ multiplex PCR assay. RNA was extracted using the RNeasy kit, and roughly 0.5 to 1 ug of the RNA was reverse transcribed with random hexamers. Starting from the raw public reads, TCRdb applied fastp trimming at Q25, assembled clones with MiXCR and retained in-frame beta chains. Each CDR3 protein appears once, grouped with its most common genes and DNA. The sample table shows roughly 170,000 distinct CDR3 sequences, and approximately 93% are seen once. The ten largest make up 0.09% to 0.095% of the sample. The specimen sequenced was CD4+ T cells from PBMCs. These receptors came from a human donor with multiple sclerosis.

The sample holds a few counts of this clonotype. In DNA, the CDR3 is TGCGCCAGCAGCTTGTGGGACGCCGACTACGAGCAGTACTTC. Protein: CASSLWDADYEQYF. The V call is TRBV5-1, the J call TRBJ2-7, with D perhaps TRBD1 or TRBD2 (5 bases each). V was clipped by 1 base and J by 3 bases, with 11 bases between them. The CDR3 runs 14 residues. CDR1 is SGHRS and CDR2 is YFSETQ in the germline V gene.

The chain has TRBV18 and TRBJ2-7, with 9 bases matching TRBD2. The V gene end was trimmed by 1 base and the J gene end by 4 bases; junction bases not matched to a gene: 14. Per germline, CDR1 KGHSH and CDR2 LQKENI. The CDR3 length is 18 residues. The CDR3, as DNA: TGTGCCAGCTCACCACTATTTCCTAGCGGGACGGTCGGATACGAGCAGTACTTC. This encodes CASSPLFPSGTVGYEQYF. Drawing the rest from reference TRBV18 and TRBJ2-7, the complete variable domain is NAGVMQNPRHLVRRRGQEARLRCSPMKGHSHVYWYRQLPEEGLKFMVYLQKENIIDESGMPKERFSAEFPKEGPSILRIQQVVRGDSAAYFCASSPLFPSGTVGYEQYFGPGTRLTVT.

V and J are TRBV2 and TRBJ1-1; a weak D match, TRBD1 (6 bases). The CDR3 consists of 12 residues. Germline-derived CDR1 and CDR2 are SNHLY and FYNNEI. V lost 8 bases, J lost 9 bases, and 16 bases lay in between. Written as DNA, the CDR3 is TGTGCCAGCGGAACAGACAGGAAAAAAGCTTTCTTT. Translation: CASGTDRKKAFF. Full variable domain (outside the CDR3, taken from reference TRBV2 and TRBJ1-1): EPEVTQTPSHQVTQMGQEVILRCVPISNHLYFYWYRQILGQKVEFLVSFYNNEISEKSEIFDDQFSVERPDGSNFTLKIRSTKLEDSAMYFCASGTDRKKAFFGQGTRLTVV.

This clonotype came up once. V and J are TRBV30 and TRBJ1-1, with TRBD1 matching over 7 bases. This CDR3 has 14 amino acids. CDR1 GTSNPN and CDR2 SVGIG come from the germline V gene (reference sequence). V trimming: 0 bases; J trimming: 8 bases; junction bases outside the gene matches: 9. The CDR3 nucleotides read TGTGCCTGGAGTGTACAGGGGCTGCCAACGGAAGCTTTCTTT. It translates to CAWSVQGLPTEAFF.

About this clonotype itself: Its ends do not fully match the called genes, so a read error is possible. The chain couples TRBV7-7 to TRBJ2-5; tentative D call: TRBD2 (6 bases). CDR3 length: 15 residues. CDR1 is SSHAT, CDR2 FNYEAQ, per germline (reference sequence). The CDR3 DNA follows: TGTGCTAGCAGCTCCGGAGGGACGCCACAAGAGACCCAGTACTTC. It translates to CASSSGGTPQETQYF. Supplemented by reference TRBV7-7 and TRBJ2-5, the full variable domain reads GAGVSQSPRYKVTKRGQDVTLRCDPISSHATLYWYQQALGQGPEFLTYFNYEAQPDKSGLPSDRFSAERPEGSISTLTIQRTEQRDSAMYRCASSSGGTPQETQYFGPGTRLLVL.

The rearrangement joins TRBV5-1 to TRBJ2-7; no reliable D call. Germline V gene lookup returns CDR1 SGHRS and CDR2 YFSETQ. The CDR3 covers 13 residues. V shed 1 base and J shed 3 bases, with 8 bases lying between them. The CDR3 protein is CASSLNPLYEQYF. CDR3 nucleotide sequence: TGCGCCAGCAGCTTGAATCCCCTCTACGAGCAGTACTTC.

J is TRBJ1-6 and V is TRBV6-6; D gene unclear. Trimming pared 4 bases from V and 6 bases from J, leaving 16 bases between. Germline-derived CDR1 and CDR2 are MNHNY and SVGAGI (reference sequence). CDR3 size: 16 residues. In DNA form, the CDR3 reads TGTGCCAGCAGTTCGGCCTCCGGGGATCCTAATTCACCCCTCCACTTT. Residues: CASSSASGDPNSPLHF.

The chain recombines TRBV19 with TRBJ2-3; D remains unclear. V lost 8 bases and J 0 bases, leaving 12 bases between the germline ends. CDR1 and CDR2 (germline): LNHDA, SQIVND (reference sequence). The CDR3 runs 14 residues. In DNA form, the CDR3 reads TGTGCCAGTCACCCCCGCTTTAGCACAGATACGCAGTATTTT. It yields the protein CASHPRFSTDTQYF.

In its sample, this clonotype was seen once. The CDR3 DNA is TGTGCCAGCAGTAAAACTAGAACCGGGGAGACCCAGTACTTC. As protein: CASSKTRTGETQYF. V and J are TRBV2 and TRBJ2-5; TRBD2 might be the D (5 bases). The ends were cut back, 5 bases at V and 5 bases at J, with 15 bases in the middle. The CDR3 length is 14 residues. Germline CDR1 reads SNHLY; CDR2 reads FYNNEI.

This clonotype was detected once. V gene TRBV20-1 combines with J gene TRBJ2-7; D not certain. The V gene's germline CDR1 is DFQATT and CDR2 SNEGSKA (reference sequence). The CDR3 loop spans 13 amino acids. V gave up 6 bases and J gave up 5 bases, with 17 bases separating them. CDR3: CSALSGMRNEQYF. The CDR3 region has the DNA TGCAGTGCCTTATCTGGAATGCGGAACGAGCAGTACTTC.

The sample holds a few counts of this clonotype. The rearrangement joins TRBV29-1 to TRBJ2-7, with 8 positions matching TRBD1. Germline trimming cut 6 bases from V and 5 bases from J; bases unmatched to any gene: 3. The CDR3 is made up of 11 amino acids. Germline CDR1 is SQVTM and CDR2 is ANQGSEA. CDR3 nucleotides: TGCAGCGTGTCGGACAGGGACGAGCAGTACTTC. Its protein is CSVSDRDEQYF.

V and J are TRBV3-1 and TRBJ1-1; D gene ambiguous. Germline-derived CDR1 and CDR2 are LGHDT and YNNKEL (reference sequence). This CDR3 spans 14 amino acids. The V end lost 7 bases, the J end lost 2 bases, and 14 bases lay between the germline ends. CDR3 amino acids: CASTPLRGNTEAFF. The CDR3 DNA reads TGTGCCAGCACCCCGCTCCGGGGTAACACTGAAGCTTTCTTT.

The chain is built from TRBV18 and TRBJ1-3, with 7 bases identical to TRBD1. Germline CDR1 and CDR2: KGHSH and LQKENI. V trimming: 8 bases; J trimming: 3 bases; junction bases outside the gene matches: 7. This CDR3 region has 14 residues. The CDR3 DNA follows: TGTGCCAGCAACAGGGGAGACCTTGGAAACACCATATATTTT. It yields the protein CASNRGDLGNTIYF.

The chain uses TRBV5-1 and TRBJ2-3; 7 positions agree with TRBD2. Germline V CDR1 and CDR2: SGHRS, YFSETQ. Unmatched junction bases numbered 10, after V lost 4 bases and J lost 2 bases. The CDR3 consists of 16 residues. Written as DNA, the CDR3 is TGCGCCAGCAGCGTGCCCCCCAGCGGGGCCACAGATACGCAGTATTTT. Translating gives CASSVPPSGATDTQYF.

The gene calls are TRBV5-1 and TRBJ2-2; perhaps TRBD1 as D (6 bases). The V gene lost 8 bases and the J gene lost 1 base, with 12 bases spanning the gap. The CDR3 sequence is 14 residues long. The V gene's germline CDR1 is SGHRS and CDR2 YFSETQ. This CDR3 reads CASRETGNTGELFF. The CDR3 DNA reads as TGCGCCAGTAGAGAGACAGGGAACACCGGGGAGCTGTTTTTT.

The count of this clonotype is one. The chain employs TRBV2 and TRBJ1-2; D remains ambiguous. Between the trimmed V and J ends, which lost 1 base and 4 bases, there was a span of 10 bases. Germline CDR1 is SNHLY and CDR2 is FYNNEI. The CDR3 is 14 amino acids. CDR3 sequence reads: CASSEGGQLYGYTF. The CDR3 coding sequence is TGTGCCAGCAGTGAAGGAGGGCAGCTCTATGGCTACACCTTC.

A few counts support this clonotype. V is TRBV6-5 and J is TRBJ2-3; 8 bases are shared with TRBD1. CDR3 length: 13 residues. The germline V gene encodes CDR1 MNHEY and CDR2 SVGAGI. V shed 9 bases, J shed 0 bases, and the junction held 2 bases outside the gene matches. The DNA for the CDR3 is TGTGCCAGTCGGACAGGGAGCACAGATACGCAGTATTTT. It yields the protein CASRTGSTDTQYF.

The chain employs TRBV5-4 and TRBJ2-2; TRBD2 agrees at 14 bases. CDR1 SGHNT and CDR2 YYREEE come from the germline V gene (reference sequence). With 4 bases clipped from V and 6 bases from J, the junction kept 8 bases outside the gene matches. The CDR3 is 17 residues long. CDR3 in amino acids: CASSPSGTSGGSGELFF. Written as DNA, the CDR3 is TGTGCCAGCAGCCCTTCCGGGACTAGCGGGGGTTCCGGGGAGCTGTTTTTT.

The chain is built from TRBV4-2 and TRBJ2-3; D is perhaps TRBD2 (5 bases). This CDR3 is 15 amino acids long. CDR1 is LGHNA, CDR2 YNFKEQ, per germline. Trimming shortened V by 2 bases and J by 1 base, and 10 bases separated the two germline ends. CDR3 amino acids: CASSQSEAGTDTQYF. The CDR3 nucleotides are TGTGCCAGCAGCCAATCGGAGGCAGGCACAGATACGCAGTATTTT.

The gene calls are TRBV2 and TRBJ2-6; the match to TRBD1 covers 7 bases. There are 16 residues in the CDR3. The V and J ends lost 4 bases and 2 bases, in that order; junction bases with no gene match: 5. The germline gives CDR1 SNHLY, CDR2 FYNNEI. For the CDR3, the DNA is TGTGCCAGCAGTGCACGGACAGGAACTGGGGCCAACGTCCTGACTTTC. Encoded protein: CASSARTGTGANVLTF. Drawing the rest from reference TRBV2 and TRBJ2-6, the complete variable domain is EPEVTQTPSHQVTQMGQEVILRCVPISNHLYFYWYRQILGQKVEFLVSFYNNEISEKSEIFDDQFSVERPDGSNFTLKIRSTKLEDSAMYFCASSARTGTGANVLTFGAGSRLTVL.

The V call is TRBV18, the J call TRBJ2-7, with D hard to call. The V gene's germline CDR1 is KGHSH and CDR2 LQKENI. This CDR3 is 10 amino acids long. Deletions cut 6 bases from V and 7 bases from J, with 7 bases between. The CDR3: CASSGQEQYF. The DNA of the CDR3 is TGTGCCAGCTCCGGTCAGGAGCAGTACTTC. The variable domain in full, completed from reference TRBV18 and TRBJ2-7, reads NAGVMQNPRHLVRRRGQEARLRCSPMKGHSHVYWYRQLPEEGLKFMVYLQKENIIDESGMPKERFSAEFPKEGPSILRIQQVVRGDSAAYFCASSGQEQYFGPGTRLTVT.

The V gene is TRBV19, the J gene TRBJ2-7, with D perhaps given as TRBD1 or TRBD2 (6 bases each). This CDR3 spans 14 amino acids. Germline V gene data show CDR1 as LNHDA and CDR2 as SQIVND (reference sequence). V lost 10 bases and J lost 0, with 16 bases in between. The CDR3 DNA is TGTGCCACACAGCCTAGGGGGGACTCCTACGAGCAGTACTTC. The encoded protein is CATQPRGDSYEQYF.

The chain combines TRBV20-1 with TRBJ2-3; the match to TRBD2 covers 10 bases. CDR3 length: 15 amino acids. From germline, CDR1 is DFQATT and CDR2 SNEGSKA (reference sequence). The V gene end was trimmed by 5 bases and the J gene end by 0 bases; junction bases not matched to a gene: 5. This CDR3 reads CSAETSGESTDTQYF. The CDR3 DNA follows: TGCAGTGCTGAAACTAGCGGGGAAAGCACAGATACGCAGTATTTT.

The rearrangement links TRBV5-1 to TRBJ2-7, with a tentative D call TRBD1 (6 bases). V lost 2 bases, J lost 6 bases, and 9 bases lay in between. Per the germline V gene, CDR1 is SGHRS and CDR2 is YFSETQ. CDR3 length equals 12 residues. The CDR3: CASSFQGIEQYF. In DNA, the CDR3 is TGCGCCAGCAGCTTTCAGGGGATCGAGCAGTACTTC.

The V gene is TRBV7-6, the J gene TRBJ2-2, with 10 bases lining up with TRBD2. The CDR3 is made up of 18 amino acids. The V and J ends lost 1 base and 0 bases, in that order; junction bases with no gene match: 5. The germline CDR1 and CDR2 sequences are SGHVS and FNYEAQ. The CDR3 sequence is CASSLVAAGGPNTGELFF. CDR3 nucleotides: TGTGCCAGCAGCTTAGTAGCAGCGGGGGGGCCGAACACCGGGGAGCTGTTTTTT.

V and J are TRBV15 and TRBJ2-1; the D gene is possibly TRBD2 (6 bases). Per the germline V gene, CDR1 is LNHNV and CDR2 is YYDKDF (reference sequence). The CDR3 length is 15 residues. The V end was cut by 5 bases, the J end by 6 bases, with 17 bases between. The CDR3 loop is CATSSVGTGPNEQFF. CDR3 sequence (DNA): TGTGCCACCAGCTCTGTGGGGACTGGGCCCAATGAGCAGTTCTTC.

The chain links TRBV18 to TRBJ2-7; TRBD1 aligns across 11 bases. The CDR3 contains 15 residues. The germline V gene has CDR1 KGHSH and CDR2 LQKENI. The trim removed 2 bases at V and 5 bases at J, leaving 5 bases unmatched. Here the CDR3 reads CASSPGQGAGNEQYF. CDR3 DNA sequence: TGTGCCAGCTCACCAGGACAGGGGGCAGGGAACGAGCAGTACTTC.

This chain links TRBV3-1 with TRBJ2-1, with 8 bases matching TRBD2. Losses at the gene ends were 1 base for V and 4 bases for J; bases not matched to a gene: 6. The V gene's germline CDR1 is LGHDT and CDR2 YNNKEL (reference sequence). This CDR3 region has 16 residues. Here the CDR3 reads CASSQAGTRGYNEQFF. DNA for the CDR3: TGTGCCAGCAGCCAAGCAGGGACTAGGGGATACAATGAGCAGTTCTTC.

CDR3 region: CASRPSGNSGNTIYF. CDR3 DNA: TGTGCCAGCAGGCCGTCGGGCAACTCTGGAAACACCATATATTTT. The chain couples TRBV2 to TRBJ1-3; no clear D gene. Germline V gives CDR1 SNHLY, CDR2 FYNNEI. Trimming took off 6 bases at V and 0 bases at J, with 12 bases between the two ends. The CDR3 has 15 residues.

This clonotype was counted a single time. The CDR3 reads CASTPGQDPYEQYF. In nucleotides, the CDR3 is TGTGCCAGTACACCGGGACAGGACCCCTACGAGCAGTACTTC. The gene calls are TRBV19 and TRBJ2-7, with 8 nucleotides matching TRBD1. After removal of 7 bases from V and 2 bases from J, the junction contained 7 bases not matched to a gene. The CDR3 consists of 14 residues. CDR1 LNHDA and CDR2 SQIVND come from the germline V gene (reference sequence). Using reference TRBV19 and TRBJ2-7 for the parts outside the CDR3, the full variable domain is DGGITQSPKYLFRKEGQNVTLSCEQNLNHDAMYWYRQDPGQGLRLIYYSQIVNDFQKGDIAEGYSVSREKKESFPLTVTSAQKNPTAFYLCASTPGQDPYEQYFGPGTRLTVT.

This chain connects TRBV19 to TRBJ2-7, with D possibly being TRBD1 (6 bases). V was clipped by 4 bases and J by 4 bases, with 14 bases between them. Germline values: CDR1 LNHDA, CDR2 SQIVND (reference sequence). The CDR3 extends over 14 amino acids. The CDR3 reads CASSRAATGYEQYF. The CDR3, as DNA: TGTGCCAGTAGTAGGGCCGCGACAGGTTACGAGCAGTACTTC.